These 14 T cell receptor beta chains originate from one sample sequenced in a study of breast tumors, draining lymph nodes, adjacent tissues listed by TCRdb under 2016. Lymph node samples came from the axillary draining lymph nodes of breast cancer patients. Library construction relied on multiplex PCR. Data came from an Illumina HiSeq 2000. Clones were called with MiXCR by TCRdb after fastp trimmed the public reads at Q25, and only in-frame beta chains were retained. CDR3 protein sequences are deduplicated, and each keeps its most common genes and DNA. The sample records approximately 90,000 distinct CDR3 sequences, approximately 31% of which are singletons. In total, the top ten clones hold over 8% of the sample. Sequenced input: axillary lymph node tissue. The origin of the receptors is a female donor with breast cancer. Some clones in this sample may be carry-over from other donors' samples.

At least ten counts were recorded for this clonotype. This chain joins TRBV2 and TRBJ1-1; D gene unclear. This CDR3 comprises 15 residues. Between the trimmed V and J ends, which lost 1 base and 0 bases, there was a span of 9 bases. CDR1 and CDR2 (germline): SNHLY, FYNNEI. CDR3 region: CASSEVQLMNTEAFF. For the CDR3, the DNA is TGTGCCAGCAGTGAAGTGCAGCTCATGAACACTGAAGCTTTCTTT. Looking up the rest from reference TRBV2 and TRBJ1-1 gives the full variable domain: EPEVTQTPSHQVTQMGQEVILRCVPISNHLYFYWYRQILGQKVEFLVSFYNNEISEKSEIFDDQFSVERPDGSNFTLKIRSTKLEDSAMYFCASSEVQLMNTEAFFGQGTRLTVV.

This clonotype came up many times. This chain joins TRBV5-1 and TRBJ2-7; possibly TRBD1 or TRBD2 for D (5 bases each). This CDR3 contains 15 residues. Trimming removed 1 base from V and 2 bases from J, with 13 bases in between. Germline V gene data show CDR1 as SGHRS and CDR2 as YFSETQ. CDR3: CASSLPDRGTYEQYF. The DNA of the CDR3 is TGCGCCAGCAGCTTGCCCGACCGGGGCACCTACGAGCAGTACTTC.

The chain carries TRBV10-3 and TRBJ2-7, with 16 bases aligning to TRBD2. In germline, CDR1 is ENHRY, CDR2 SYGVKD. The CDR3 has 15 amino acids. J gave up 4 bases and V 6 bases, and 3 bases lay outside the gene matches. Here the CDR3 DNA reads TGTGCCATCAGCGGGACTAGCGGGAGGGGTTACGAGCAGTACTTC. Protein sequence: CAISGTSGRGYEQYF.

The V gene is TRBV19, the J gene TRBJ2-3, with 12 positions matching TRBD2. Germline CDR1 is LNHDA and CDR2 is SQIVND (reference sequence). After removal of 2 bases from V and 1 base from J, the junction contained 7 bases not matched to a gene. This CDR3 spans 18 amino acids. The CDR3 coding sequence is TGTGCCAGTAGTATAACCCAGGGACTAGCGGGCCGCACAGATACGCAGTATTTT. This encodes CASSITQGLAGRTDTQYF. The variable domain in full, with the rest retrieved from reference TRBV19 and TRBJ2-3, is DGGITQSPKYLFRKEGQNVTLSCEQNLNHDAMYWYRQDPGQGLRLIYYSQIVNDFQKGDIAEGYSVSREKKESFPLTVTSAQKNPTAFYLCASSITQGLAGRTDTQYFGPGTRLTVL.

This clonotype was counted many times. The V call is TRBV28, the J call TRBJ2-5; D not resolved. CDR3 size: 13 residues. Germline V gives CDR1 MDHEN, CDR2 SYDVKM. The V end lost 10 bases, the J end lost 7 bases, and 19 bases lay between the germline ends. This CDR3 reads CATIRGIVGTQYF. In DNA form, the CDR3 reads TGTGCCACCATCAGAGGTATAGTCGGGACCCAGTACTTC.

In its sample, this clonotype was seen many times. The chain joins TRBV14 to TRBJ1-4; a weak D match, TRBD1 (5 bases). CDR3 length: 13 amino acids. The germline V and J ends were trimmed by 2 bases and 7 bases, with 8 bases remaining between them. Germline V gives CDR1 SGHDN, CDR2 FVKESK. The CDR3 nucleotides are TGTGCCAGCAGCCAACGGGGGTTTGAAAAACTGTTTTTT. It translates to CASSQRGFEKLFF.

In its sample, this clonotype was seen many times. The J gene is TRBJ2-5, the V gene TRBV7-8; 10 bases line up with TRBD1. Trimming cost V 5 bases and J 5 bases; bases outside gene matches: 8. The CDR3 is 15 amino acids. CDR1 and CDR2 from the germline V gene are SGHVS and FQNEAQ. For the CDR3, the DNA is TGTGCCAGCAGCCGTGACAGGGGGCGCCCGGAGACCCAGTACTTC. Amino acid sequence: CASSRDRGRPETQYF.

This clonotype occurred many times. V gene TRBV4-1 combines with J gene TRBJ2-1, with D uncertain. CDR1 is MGHRA, CDR2 YSYEKL, per germline. Trimming took off 1 base at V and 3 bases at J, with 10 bases between the two ends. CDR3 length equals 15 residues. The CDR3 DNA reads TGCGCCAGCAGCCAAGCAACAGCTGACTACAATGAGCAGTTCTTC. Amino acids: CASSQATADYNEQFF.

This clonotype was recorded many times. This chain joins TRBV19 and TRBJ2-7; 8 nucleotides agree with TRBD2. Germline CDR1 LNHDA, CDR2 SQIVND (reference sequence). The CDR3 contains 14 residues. The V segment lost 8 bases and the J segment 9 bases; nucleotides outside the gene matches: 15. The CDR3 sequence is CASQPAGGGLGQYF. The CDR3, as DNA: TGTGCCAGTCAACCTGCGGGGGGCGGTCTGGGGCAGTACTTC.

In the case of this clonotype: This may come from a read error, since a much larger clone is one base off. The chain joins TRBV18 to TRBJ2-1; 8 bases fit TRBD2. The CDR3 is made up of 16 amino acids. In germline, CDR1 is KGHSH, CDR2 LQKENI. In nucleotides, the CDR3 is TGTGCCAGCTCACAAAAGGCGGGAGGCTCCTACAATGGGCAGTTCTTC. Its protein product is CASSQKAGGSYNGQFF.

This clonotype was seen at least ten times. The chain is built from TRBV24-1 and TRBJ2-1, with TRBD1 identical over 10 bases. CDR1 and CDR2 (germline): KGHDR, SFDVKD. The CDR3 sequence is 17 residues long. J was trimmed by 10 bases and V by 3 bases; bases with no gene match: 14. CDR3 DNA: TGTGCCACCAGTGATCCAGCGGGACAGGGGACCCTCGGGGAGCAGTTCTTC. Amino acid sequence: CATSDPAGQGTLGEQFF.

Many counts were recorded for this clonotype. The CDR3 bases are TGTGCCAGCAGTTTCAGGAAACCAGACAATGAGCAGTTCTTC. This sequence encodes CASSFRKPDNEQFF. The genes are TRBV27 and TRBJ2-1, with unresolved D. The CDR3 has 14 residues. Germline CDR1 reads MNHEY; CDR2 reads SMNVEV (reference sequence). The V end was cut by 3 bases, the J end by 5 bases, with 11 bases between.

The rearrangement uses TRBV6-6 and TRBJ2-7; 8 nucleotides match TRBD2. The CDR3 is 13 amino acids. Trimming removed 7 bases from V and 7 bases from J; junction bases left unmatched: 9. Germline CDR1 is MNHNY and CDR2 is SVGAGI (reference sequence). The CDR3 reads CASTRGGSGEQYF. The CDR3 bases are TGTGCCAGCACCCGGGGGGGGTCGGGAGAGCAGTACTTC.

This clonotype was counted ten times or more. V gene TRBV2 combines with J gene TRBJ1-5, with 10 bases matching TRBD1. The CDR3 sequence is 13 residues long. The junction had 4 bases not matched to a gene; V was cut back by 8 bases and J by 6 bases. The V gene's germline CDR1 is SNHLY and CDR2 FYNNEI. The chain's CDR3 is CASGQGGGQPQHF. The CDR3 nucleotides read TGTGCCAGCGGACAGGGGGGGGGTCAGCCCCAGCATTTT.